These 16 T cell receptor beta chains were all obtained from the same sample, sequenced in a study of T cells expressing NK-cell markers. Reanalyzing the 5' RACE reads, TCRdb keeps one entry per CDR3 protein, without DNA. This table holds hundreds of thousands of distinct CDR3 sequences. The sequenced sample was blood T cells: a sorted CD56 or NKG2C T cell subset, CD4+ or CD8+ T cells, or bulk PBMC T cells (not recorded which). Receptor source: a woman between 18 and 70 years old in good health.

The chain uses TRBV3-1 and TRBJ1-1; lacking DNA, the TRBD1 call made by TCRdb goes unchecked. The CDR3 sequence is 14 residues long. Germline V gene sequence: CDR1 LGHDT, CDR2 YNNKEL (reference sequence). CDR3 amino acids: CASSQSHRGTEAFF.

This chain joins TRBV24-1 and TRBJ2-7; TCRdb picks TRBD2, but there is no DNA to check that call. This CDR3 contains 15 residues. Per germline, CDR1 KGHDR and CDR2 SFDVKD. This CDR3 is CATSDAAGGRYEQYF.

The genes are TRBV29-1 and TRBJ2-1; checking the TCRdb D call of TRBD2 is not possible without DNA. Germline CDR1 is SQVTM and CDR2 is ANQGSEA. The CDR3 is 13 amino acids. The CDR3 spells CSVLAGGVNEQFF.

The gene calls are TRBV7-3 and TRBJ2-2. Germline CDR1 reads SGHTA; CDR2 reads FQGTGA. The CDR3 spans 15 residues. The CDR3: CASSLKAPNTGELFF.

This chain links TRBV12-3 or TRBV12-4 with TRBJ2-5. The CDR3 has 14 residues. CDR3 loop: CASSLSGDKETQYF.

The CDR3: CASSLTLPSPADTIYF. This sequence joins TRBV19 and TRBJ1-3. CDR1 and CDR2 from the germline V gene are LNHDA and SQIVND (reference sequence). The CDR3 runs to 16 residues.

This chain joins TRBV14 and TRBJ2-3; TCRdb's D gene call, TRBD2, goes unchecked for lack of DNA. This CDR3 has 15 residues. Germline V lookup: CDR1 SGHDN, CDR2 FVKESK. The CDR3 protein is CASSHLIKGGDTQYF. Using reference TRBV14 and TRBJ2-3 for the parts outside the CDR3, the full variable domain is EAGVTQFPSHSVIEKGQTVTLRCDPISGHDNLYWYRRVMGKEIKFLLHFVKESKQDESGMPNNRFLAERTGGTYSTLKVQPAELEDSGVYFCASSHLIKGGDTQYFGPGTRLTVL.

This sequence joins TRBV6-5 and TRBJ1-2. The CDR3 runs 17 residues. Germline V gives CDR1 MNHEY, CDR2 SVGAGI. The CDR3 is CASSYRSTRTDYYGYTF.

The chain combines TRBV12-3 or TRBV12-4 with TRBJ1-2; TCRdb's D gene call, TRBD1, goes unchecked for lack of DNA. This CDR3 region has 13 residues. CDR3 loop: CASRRDRATGYTF.

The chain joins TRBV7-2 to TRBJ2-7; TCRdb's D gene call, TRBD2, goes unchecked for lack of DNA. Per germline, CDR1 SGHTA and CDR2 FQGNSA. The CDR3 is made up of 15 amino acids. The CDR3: CASSPSRSSHSEQYF.

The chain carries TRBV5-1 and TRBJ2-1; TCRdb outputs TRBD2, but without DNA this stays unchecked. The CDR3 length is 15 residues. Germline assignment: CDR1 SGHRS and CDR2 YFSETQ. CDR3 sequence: CASSMRLAGYNEQFF.

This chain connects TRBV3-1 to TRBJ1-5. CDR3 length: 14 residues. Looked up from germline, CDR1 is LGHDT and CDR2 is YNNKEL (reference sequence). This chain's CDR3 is CASSQREGTQPQHF.

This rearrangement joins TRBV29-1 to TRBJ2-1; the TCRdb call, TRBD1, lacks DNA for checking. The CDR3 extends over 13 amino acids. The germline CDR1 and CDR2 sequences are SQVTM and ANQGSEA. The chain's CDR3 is CSVAGTGENEQFF.

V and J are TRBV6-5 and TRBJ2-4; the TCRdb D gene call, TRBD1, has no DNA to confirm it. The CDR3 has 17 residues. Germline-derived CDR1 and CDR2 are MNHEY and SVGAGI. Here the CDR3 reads CASSYSEGAGGKNIQYF.

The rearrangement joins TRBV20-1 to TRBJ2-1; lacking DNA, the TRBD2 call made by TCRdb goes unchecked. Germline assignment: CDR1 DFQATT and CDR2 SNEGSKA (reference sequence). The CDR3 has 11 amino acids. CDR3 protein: CSAGLAGNPFF.

CDR3: CASSIKQGTTEAFF. V is TRBV7-2 and J is TRBJ1-1; TCRdb's D call of TRBD1 is untestable without DNA. The CDR3 extends over 14 amino acids. CDR1 is SGHTA and CDR2 is FQGNSA in the germline V gene.